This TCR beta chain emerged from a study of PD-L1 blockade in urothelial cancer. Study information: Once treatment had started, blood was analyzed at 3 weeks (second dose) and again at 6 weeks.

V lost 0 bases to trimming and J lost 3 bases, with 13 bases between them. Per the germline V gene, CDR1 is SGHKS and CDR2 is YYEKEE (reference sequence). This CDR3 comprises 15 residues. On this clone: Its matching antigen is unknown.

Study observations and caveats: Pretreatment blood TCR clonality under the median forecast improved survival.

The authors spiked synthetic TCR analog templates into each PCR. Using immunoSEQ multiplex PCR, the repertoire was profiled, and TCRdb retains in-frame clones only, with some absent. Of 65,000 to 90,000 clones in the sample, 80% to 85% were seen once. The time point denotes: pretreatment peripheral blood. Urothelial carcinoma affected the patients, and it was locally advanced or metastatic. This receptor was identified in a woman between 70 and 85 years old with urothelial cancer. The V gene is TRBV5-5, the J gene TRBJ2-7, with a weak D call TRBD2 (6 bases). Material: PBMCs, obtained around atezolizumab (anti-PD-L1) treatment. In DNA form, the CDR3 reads TGTGCCAGCAGCTTGGGGGGGGTTCGGCACTACGAGCAGTACTTC. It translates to CASSLGGVRHYEQYF.